This TCR beta chain was observed in a study of blood T cell repertoires in COVID-19. As for the study in general: Acute-phase and convalescent COVID-19 samples originated in the United States, Italy and Spain. Nucleic acid was either cDNA or gDNA, and it came from T cells, B-cell-depleted T cells, or PBMCs.

Cohort 3 donors counted as recovered after two negative PCRs, clearance, or resolved symptoms. Study processing details: Quantification of nucleated cells was approximated via reference gene primer amplification. Sequencing was performed with immunoSEQ multiplex PCR; in TCRdb, only in-frame clones are kept and a portion is missing. The D gene and trimming were derived from the DNA, and the V and J assignments and clone size from that table. Seen here are 250,000 to 350,000 clones, under 95% observed once, and the top ten hold about 18%. Germline CDR1 reads SGHDN; CDR2 reads FVKESK. V dropped 0 bases and J dropped 7 bases, with 18 bases sitting between them. This CDR3 is 16 amino acids long.

The chain is built from TRBV14 and TRBJ1-1; TRBD1 might be the D (6 bases). The sample comprised PBMCs or T cells enriched from blood (not recorded which). This receptor was obtained from a woman in her thirties who had recovered from COVID-19. The CDR3 reads CASSQDWGQGAYEAFF. CDR3 DNA sequence: TGTGCCAGCAGCCAAGATTGGGGGCAGGGAGCCTATGAAGCTTTCTTT.